This TCR beta chain was identified in a study of CXCR3-negative and CXCR3-positive naive CD8 T cells. Across the whole study: Approximately 140 million TRB reads were obtained in total, which works out to about 1.5 +/- 0.3 million per library. Study results and caveats: PBMCs showed partially decreased CXCR3 expression after cryopreservation, and most assays used fresh PBMCs. Compared with CXCR3-negative naive cells, CXCR3-positive naive cells showed more hydrophobic TRB CDR3s.

CDR1 and CDR2 from the germline V gene are MNHEY and SMNVEV (reference sequence). The CDR3 extends over 14 amino acids. A remark on this clonotype: Its antigen remains unidentified.

Libraries of TRB cDNA were made by 5' RACE and carried UMIs. After re-calling the 5' RACE reads, TCRdb lists one entry per CDR3 protein, DNA absent. The sample is made up of about 40,000 distinct CDR3 sequences, and the top ten hold about 2% of it. V and J are TRBV27 and TRBJ2-4; TCRdb calls TRBD1, which cannot be checked without DNA. The receptor's source is a human donor in good health. Some clones in this sample may be carry-over from other donors' samples. Sequencing input: naive CXCR3- CD8+ T cells from blood. The subset was: CD45RO-CCR7+CD27+CD95- naive CD8+ T cells lacking CXCR3 (TNR3-). The CDR3 here is CASSFQGLKNIQYF.